Presented here are 30 T cell receptor beta chains from one specimen sequenced in a study of T cell responses to AZD1222 COVID-19 vaccine. The table came from immunoSEQ multiplex PCR; TCRdb's copy has only in-frame clones and leaves some out. The sample carries approximately 67,000 clones, approximately 81% recorded once. Sequencing used peripheral blood, obtained on day 0 of AZD1222 vaccination. The receptor source for this set is an adult in good health.

This rearrangement joins TRBV12-3 or TRBV12-4 to TRBJ2-3; D not certain. V was cut by 2 bases and J by 6 bases, with 6 bases left in between. This CDR3 is 12 amino acids long. The CDR3 loop is CASSLWGDTQYF. The CDR3, as DNA: TGTGCCAGCAGTTTATGGGGTGATACGCAGTATTTT.

The V call is TRBV18, the J call TRBJ1-4; D uncertain. The V gene lost 4 bases and the J gene lost 6 bases, with 9 bases spanning the gap. CDR1 and CDR2 (germline): KGHSH, LQKENI. This CDR3 is built from 13 residues. CDR3 bases: TGTGCCAGCTCACGGAGTAGGGATGAAAAACTGTTTTTT. This translates into CASSRSRDEKLFF. Looking up the rest from reference TRBV18 and TRBJ1-4 gives the full variable domain: NAGVMQNPRHLVRRRGQEARLRCSPMKGHSHVYWYRQLPEEGLKFMVYLQKENIIDESGMPKERFSAEFPKEGPSILRIQQVVRGDSAAYFCASSRSRDEKLFFGSGTQLSVL.

This chain joins TRBV6-4 and TRBJ2-1, with D possibly called TRBD1 or TRBD2 (5 bases each). This CDR3 has 13 residues. V lost 5 bases and J 5 bases, leaving 10 bases between the germline ends. Germline V gene lookup returns CDR1 MRHNA and CDR2 SNTAGT. The CDR3 protein is CASSLGDHNEQFF. DNA of the CDR3: TGTGCCAGCAGTCTGGGGGACCACAATGAGCAGTTCTTC.

J is TRBJ2-7 and V is TRBV27; D not resolved. Per germline, CDR1 MNHEY and CDR2 SMNVEV (reference sequence). The CDR3 contains 11 residues. Trimming cost V 4 bases and J 3 bases, with 4 bases left between them. The CDR3 protein is CASSSSYEQYF. The CDR3 region has the DNA TGTGCCAGCAGTTCGAGCTACGAGCAGTACTTC.

The chain recombines TRBV4-2 with TRBJ1-1; TRBD1 might be the D (6 bases). CDR1 and CDR2 from the germline V gene are LGHNA and YNFKEQ. This CDR3 has 15 residues. Between the trimmed V and J ends, which lost 0 bases and 5 bases, there was a span of 13 bases. In nucleotides, the CDR3 is TGTGCCAGCAGCCAAGATGGGGGCGCCGGAACTGAAGCTTTCTTT. Translated, it gives CASSQDGGAGTEAFF.

The V call is TRBV5-1, the J call TRBJ1-1, with 8 bases fitting TRBD1. Per the germline V gene, CDR1 is SGHRS and CDR2 is YFSETQ. Germline trimming cut 2 bases from V and 1 base from J; bases unmatched to any gene: 4. This CDR3 contains 15 residues. CDR3 sequence reads: CASSLQGVKNTEAFF. The DNA of the CDR3 is TGCGCCAGCAGCTTACAGGGGGTGAAGAACACTGAAGCTTTCTTT.

Only one count was recorded for this clone. This chain joins TRBV7-2 and TRBJ2-7; unclear D gene. The germline gives CDR1 SGHTA, CDR2 FQGNSA. The V end lost 1 base, the J end lost 2 bases, and 3 bases lay between the germline ends. This CDR3 is 12 amino acids long. The CDR3 loop reads CASSLVPYEQYF. In DNA form, the CDR3 reads TGTGCCAGCAGCTTAGTCCCCTACGAGCAGTACTTC.

The chain employs TRBV2 and TRBJ2-3; TRBD2 is a possible D gene (5 bases). V shed 4 bases and J shed 3 bases, with 5 bases lying between them. The CDR3 has 12 amino acids. CDR1 is SNHLY, CDR2 FYNNEI, per germline. The CDR3 nucleotides read TGTGCCAGCAGTGCGGGGACAGATACGCAGTATTTT. Translating it yields CASSAGTDTQYF.

The gene calls are TRBV14 and TRBJ2-5; D not certain. V gave up 4 bases and J gave up 1 base, with 16 bases separating them. This CDR3 region has 16 residues. Germline V gene sequence: CDR1 SGHDN, CDR2 FVKESK. CDR3 region: CASSLGRRVSQETQYF. Here the CDR3 DNA reads TGTGCCAGCAGCCTAGGACGTCGAGTGAGCCAAGAGACCCAGTACTTC.

In its sample, this clone was seen once. The chain is built from TRBV25-1 and TRBJ2-7; D is unclear. The CDR3 is made up of 13 amino acids. The V end lost 6 bases, the J end lost 1 base, and 10 bases lay between the germline ends. Germline CDR1 reads MGHDK; CDR2 reads SYGVNS. The CDR3, as DNA: TGTGCCAGCAGCCTCGTCGGGTCCTACGAGCAGTACTTC. Amino acid sequence: CASSLVGSYEQYF.

There are a few counts of this clone. CDR3 residues: CASSQAISGMSSYEQYF. The DNA of the CDR3 is TGTGCCAGCAGCCAAGCGATTAGCGGGATGAGCTCCTACGAGCAGTACTTC. The chain has TRBV4-2 and TRBJ2-7, with 8 bases that match TRBD2. The CDR3 consists of 17 residues. CDR1 LGHNA and CDR2 YNFKEQ come from the germline V gene. After removal of 1 base from V and 0 bases from J, the junction contained 8 bases not matched to a gene.

This chain connects TRBV27 to TRBJ2-1; 13 bases are shared with TRBD2. The CDR3 length is 19 residues. Germline V gene sequence: CDR1 MNHEY, CDR2 SMNVEV (reference sequence). V gave up 6 bases and J gave up 2 bases; unmatched junction bases: 13. DNA for the CDR3: TGTGCCAGCAGGAACCCCGGGACTAGCGGGACTCATACCTACAATGAGCAGTTCTTC. Translation gives CASRNPGTSGTHTYNEQFF.

This clone was found once. The chain recombines TRBV9 with TRBJ2-1, with D possibly matching TRBD2 (6 bases). Germline CDR1 is SGDLS and CDR2 is YYNGEE. V shed 3 bases and J shed 0 bases, with 19 bases lying between them. The length of the CDR3 is 18 residues. DNA for the CDR3: TGTGCCAGCAGCGCCCCGGGAGACGGGGAAAGCTCCTACAATGAGCAGTTCTTC. This translates into CASSAPGDGESSYNEQFF.

V is TRBV19 and J is TRBJ2-1, with D hard to call. The CDR3 contains 13 residues. Germline CDR1 LNHDA, CDR2 SQIVND (reference sequence). V was trimmed by 3 bases and J by 9 bases, leaving 12 bases between them. The chain's CDR3 is CASSIFVPFEQFF. DNA for the CDR3: TGTGCCAGTAGTATCTTCGTTCCCTTTGAGCAGTTCTTC. The full variable domain, completed using reference TRBV19 and TRBJ2-1, is DGGITQSPKYLFRKEGQNVTLSCEQNLNHDAMYWYRQDPGQGLRLIYYSQIVNDFQKGDIAEGYSVSREKKESFPLTVTSAQKNPTAFYLCASSIFVPFEQFFGPGTRLTVL.

In its sample, this clone was seen once. This rearrangement joins TRBV4-3 to TRBJ2-3; TRBD1 agrees at 7 bases. Unmatched junction bases numbered 1, after V lost 1 base and J lost 0 bases. Germline CDR1 reads LGHNA; CDR2 reads YSLEER. The CDR3 is 15 amino acids. The CDR3 loop is CASSQGQGSTDTQYF. The CDR3 region has the DNA TGCGCCAGCAGCCAAGGACAGGGTAGCACAGATACGCAGTATTTT.

This chain uses TRBV13 with TRBJ2-1; unclear D gene. The CDR3 has 12 amino acids. The V gene lost 1 base and the J gene lost 7 bases, with 5 bases spanning the gap. CDR1 is PRHDT, CDR2 FYEKMQ, per germline (reference sequence). DNA for the CDR3: TGTGCCAGCAGCTTAGCTTGGAATGAGCAGTTCTTC. Its translation: CASSLAWNEQFF.

The V gene is TRBV27, the J gene TRBJ1-2, with unresolved D. The ends were cut back, 2 bases at V and 1 base at J, with 5 bases in the middle. The V gene's germline CDR1 is MNHEY and CDR2 SMNVEV (reference sequence). The CDR3 totals 13 residues. The CDR3 sequence is CASSLADNYGYTF. The CDR3 DNA sequence: TGTGCCAGCAGTTTAGCAGATAACTATGGCTACACCTTC.

This chain joins TRBV27 and TRBJ2-7; D is perhaps TRBD1 (6 bases). Trimming removed 8 bases at V and 1 base at J, with 12 bases between. The CDR3 covers 13 residues. Germline V gene data show CDR1 as MNHEY and CDR2 as SMNVEV (reference sequence). CDR3 protein: CASGGQGSYEQYF. DNA of the CDR3: TGTGCCAGCGGGGGCCAGGGATCCTACGAGCAGTACTTC.

The rearrangement joins TRBV7-2 to TRBJ1-1; a possible D gene is TRBD1 (5 bases). CDR1 is SGHTA and CDR2 is FQGNSA in the germline V gene. V gave up 5 bases and J gave up 6 bases, with 16 bases separating them. CDR3 size: 14 residues. CDR3 nucleotide sequence: TGTGCCAGCAGCACCCCGGGGGGAGGGGCTGAAGCTTTCTTT. This codes for CASSTPGGGAEAFF.

CDR3 protein: CASSSQGAYGNTIYF. In nucleotides, the CDR3 is TGTGCCAGCAGTTCTCAGGGGGCGTATGGAAACACCATATATTTT. The chain combines TRBV5-5 with TRBJ1-3, with TRBD1 identical over 8 bases. The trim removed 5 bases at V and 3 bases at J, leaving 7 bases unmatched. Germline lookup yields CDR1 SGHKS and CDR2 YYEKEE (reference sequence). The CDR3 contains 15 residues.

V and J are TRBV7-2 and TRBJ2-5, with a tentative D call TRBD1 (7 bases). This CDR3 comprises 14 residues. Per germline, CDR1 SGHTA and CDR2 FQGNSA. V was cut by 6 bases and J by 2 bases, with 13 bases left in between. In nucleotides, the CDR3 is TGTGCCAGCAGATGGGGGGACAGACAAGAGACCCAGTACTTC. Translation gives CASRWGDRQETQYF. The full variable domain, completed using reference TRBV7-2 and TRBJ2-5, is GAGVSQSPSNKVTEKGKDVELRCDPISGHTALYWYRQSLGQGLEFLIYFQGNSAPDKSGLPSDRFSAERTGGSVSTLTIQRTQQEDSAVYLCASRWGDRQETQYFGPGTRLLVL.

This clone was seen a single time. The genes are TRBV24-1 and TRBJ1-2; possible D gene TRBD1, 6 bases. In germline, CDR1 is KGHDR, CDR2 SFDVKD. V lost 9 bases and J lost 5, with 12 bases in between. The length of the CDR3 is 12 residues. The CDR3 bases are TGTGCCACCTATGGGGGCGATTATGGCTACACCTTC. This translates into CATYGGDYGYTF.

This clone was counted a single time. CDR3 nucleotides: TGTGCCACCAGTGACCAGCGACTAGCGGGGGGGCCAAATGAGCAGTTCTTC. This encodes CATSDQRLAGGPNEQFF. The gene calls are TRBV24-1 and TRBJ2-1; 14 bases fit TRBD2. Germline V lookup: CDR1 KGHDR, CDR2 SFDVKD. Losses at the gene ends were 4 bases for V and 7 bases for J; bases not matched to a gene: 8. The CDR3 has 17 amino acids.

The V and J genes are TRBV9 and TRBJ1-3; D unresolved. CDR1 is SGDLS and CDR2 is YYNGEE in the germline V gene. The CDR3 runs to 15 residues. The V and J ends lost 2 bases and 1 base respectively, with 10 bases between them. DNA for the CDR3: TGTGCCAGCAGCGTTGGGTCGACATCTGGAAACACCATATATTTT. Encoded protein: CASSVGSTSGNTIYF.

The rearrangement joins TRBV21-1 to TRBJ1-3; the table's D gene call, TRBD1, was not cross checked with the DNA. TRBV21-1 is tagged as a pseudogene. The CDR3 length is 14 residues. The CDR3 sequence: CASKTQGSGNTIYF. In DNA form, the CDR3 reads TGTGCCAGCAAGACACAGGGGTCTGGAAACACCATATATTTT.

This chain connects TRBV2 to TRBJ1-4; D gene ambiguous. CDR3 size: 14 residues. The V end was cut by 8 bases, the J end by 8 bases, with 18 bases between. The V gene's germline CDR1 is SNHLY and CDR2 FYNNEI. The CDR3 nucleotides read TGTGCCAGCGGCCGGGCCTCCCTTGAGGAAAAACTGTTTTTT. Translation gives CASGRASLEEKLFF.

This clone was detected once. This chain connects TRBV6-6 to TRBJ1-5; D might be TRBD1 (6 bases). CDR1 and CDR2 (germline): MNHNY, SVGAGI (reference sequence). The CDR3 is made up of 14 amino acids. V was pared by 7 bases and J by 1 base, with 11 bases between. The CDR3 spells CASIEGGSNQPQHF. The CDR3 DNA follows: TGTGCCAGCATCGAAGGGGGGAGCAATCAGCCCCAGCATTTT.

The J gene is TRBJ2-6, the V gene TRBV9; D may be TRBD1 (5 bases). Trimming removed 3 bases from V and 1 base from J, with 8 bases in between. This CDR3 has 15 amino acids. CDR1 is SGDLS and CDR2 is YYNGEE in the germline V gene. DNA of the CDR3: TGTGCCAGCAGCGCCCAGGGTTCTGGGGCCAACGTCCTGACTTTC. It encodes CASSAQGSGANVLTF.

This chain uses TRBV10-3 with TRBJ2-7; 8 nucleotides line up with TRBD2. Looked up from germline, CDR1 is ENHRY and CDR2 is SYGVKD. The CDR3 spans 16 residues. The trim removed 0 bases at V and 4 bases at J, leaving 8 bases unmatched. CDR3 DNA: TGTGCCATCAGTGAGTCGACCGGACTAGCTGGGTACGAGCAGTACTTC. Translating gives CAISESTGLAGYEQYF.

The CDR3 loop is CASSLMTAGTGELFF. CDR3 sequence (DNA): TGTGCCAGCAGCTTAATGACCGCGGGGACCGGGGAGCTGTTTTTT. The J gene is TRBJ2-2, the V gene TRBV7-9; tentative D call: TRBD2 (6 bases). This CDR3 has 15 amino acids. V lost 2 bases, J lost 5 bases, and 12 bases lay in between. Germline assignment: CDR1 SEHNR and CDR2 FQNEAQ (reference sequence).